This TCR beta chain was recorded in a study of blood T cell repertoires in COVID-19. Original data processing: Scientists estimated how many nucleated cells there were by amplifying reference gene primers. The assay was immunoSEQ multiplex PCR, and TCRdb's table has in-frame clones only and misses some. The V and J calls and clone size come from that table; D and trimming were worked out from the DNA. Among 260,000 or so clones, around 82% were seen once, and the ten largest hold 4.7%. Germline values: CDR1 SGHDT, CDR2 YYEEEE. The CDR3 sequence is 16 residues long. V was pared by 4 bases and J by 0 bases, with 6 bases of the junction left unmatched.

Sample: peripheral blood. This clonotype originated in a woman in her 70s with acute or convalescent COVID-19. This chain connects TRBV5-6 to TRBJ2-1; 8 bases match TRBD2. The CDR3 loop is CASSLSGGSSYNEQFF. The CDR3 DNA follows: TGTGCCAGCAGCCTCTCGGGGGGGAGCTCCTACAATGAGCAGTTCTTC.